This TCR beta chain was identified in a study of T cell responses to AZD1222 COVID-19 vaccine. Study summary: Pooling of second doses given at about 4 or about 12 weeks was done. The study's findings and limits: Two AZD1222 administrations were followed by greater Spike-specific TCR breadth and depth. Sampling captured repertoires only after the peak T cell response. It should be noted that donors were predominantly white British and more often female, and clonal diversity was possibly underestimated.

Per germline, CDR1 MDHEN and CDR2 SYDVKM. The V end lost 5 bases, the J end lost 3 bases, and 17 bases lay between the germline ends. The CDR3 is 15 residues long. To note about this clone: Its specificity is unknown.

Repertoires were generated with immunoSEQ multiplex PCR, while TCRdb's copy carries only in-frame clones and drops some. Of 85,000 to 100,000 clones listed, less than 90% are singletons. This TCR was sampled from an adult in good health. Source: peripheral blood, taken on day 0 of AZD1222 vaccination. The chain couples TRBV28 to TRBJ2-7, with D maybe TRBD1 (5 bases). This CDR3 is CASSTIQGVDYEQYF. Here the CDR3 DNA reads TGTGCCAGCAGTACCATCCAGGGTGTTGACTACGAGCAGTACTTC.